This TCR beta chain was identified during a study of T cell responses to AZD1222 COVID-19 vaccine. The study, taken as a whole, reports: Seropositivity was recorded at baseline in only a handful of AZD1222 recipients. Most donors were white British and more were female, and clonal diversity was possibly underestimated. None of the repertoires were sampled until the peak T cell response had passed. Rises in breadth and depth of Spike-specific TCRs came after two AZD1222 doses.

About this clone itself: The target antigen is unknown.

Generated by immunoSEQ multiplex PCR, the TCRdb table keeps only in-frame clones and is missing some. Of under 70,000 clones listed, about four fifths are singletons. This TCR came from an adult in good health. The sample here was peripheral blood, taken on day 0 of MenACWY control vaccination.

In DNA, the CDR3 is TGCAGCGTTGGTAGGGGAGGGAACACTGAAGCTTTCTTT. Translated: CSVGRGGNTEAFF. J is TRBJ1-1 and V is TRBV29-1; the D gene is possibly TRBD1 (5 bases). V was clipped by 4 bases and J by 1 base, with 10 bases between them. Germline V gene data show CDR1 as SQVTM and CDR2 as ANQGSEA. This CDR3 is built from 13 residues.